This TCR beta chain comes out of a study of cytomegalovirus exposure and HLA in healthy donors. Study results and caveats: The authors enumerated around 150 TCR beta chains as linked to cytomegalovirus. A later analysis found that most CMV-associated TCR beta chains appeared HLA-restricted. In a later analysis, DRB1 alleles had the most associated TCRs; HLA-C alleles the fewest.

Germline V lookup: CDR1 GTSNPN, CDR2 SVGIG (reference sequence). This CDR3 has 14 residues. V lost 0 bases to trimming and J lost 5 bases, with 14 bases between them. With respect to this clone: Its antigen remains unidentified.

Use of 60 Vbeta and 13 Jbeta primers characterized the PCR. The table came from immunoSEQ multiplex PCR; TCRdb's copy has only in-frame clones and leaves some out. The sample lists about 100,000 clones; 80% were seen once. This TCR derives from a young man in good health and CMV-seronegative. The chain combines TRBV30 with TRBJ2-7; perhaps TRBD2 as D (7 bases). Sequences were obtained from PBMCs. The CDR3 spells CAWSVLGGQNEQYF. In DNA form, the CDR3 reads TGTGCCTGGAGTGTACTCGGGGGGCAGAACGAGCAGTACTTC.